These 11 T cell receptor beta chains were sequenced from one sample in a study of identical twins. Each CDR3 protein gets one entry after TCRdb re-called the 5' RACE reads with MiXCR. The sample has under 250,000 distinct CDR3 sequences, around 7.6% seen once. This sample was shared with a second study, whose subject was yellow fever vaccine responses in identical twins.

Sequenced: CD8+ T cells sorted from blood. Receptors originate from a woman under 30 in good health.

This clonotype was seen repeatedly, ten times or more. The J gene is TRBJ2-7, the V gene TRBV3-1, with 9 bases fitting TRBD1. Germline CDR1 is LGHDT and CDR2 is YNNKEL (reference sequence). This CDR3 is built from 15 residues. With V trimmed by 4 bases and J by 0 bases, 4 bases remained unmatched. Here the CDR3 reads CASSPTGQGSYEQYF. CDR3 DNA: TGTGCCAGCAGCCCAACGGGACAGGGCTCCTACGAGCAGTACTTC.

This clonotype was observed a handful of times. CDR3 in amino acids: CSVITGGGYEQYF. In DNA form, the CDR3 reads TGCAGCGTGATAACAGGGGGCGGCTACGAGCAGTACTTC. The V gene is TRBV29-1, the J gene TRBJ2-7, with TRBD1 identical over 9 bases. This CDR3 is built from 13 residues. V trimming: 6 bases; J trimming: 3 bases; junction bases outside the gene matches: 6. Per the germline V gene, CDR1 is SQVTM and CDR2 is ANQGSEA.

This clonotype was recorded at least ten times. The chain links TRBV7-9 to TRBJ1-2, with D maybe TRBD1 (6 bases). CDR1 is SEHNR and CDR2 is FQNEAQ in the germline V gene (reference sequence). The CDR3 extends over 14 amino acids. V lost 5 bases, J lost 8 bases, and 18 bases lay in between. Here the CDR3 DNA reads TGTGCCAGCAGCGTCGAAGGGCACAGGGAGGGCTACACCTTC. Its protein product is CASSVEGHREGYTF.

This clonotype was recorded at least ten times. CDR3 loop: CASSQGLYNEQFF. DNA of the CDR3: TGCGCCAGCAGCCAGGGGTTATACAATGAGCAGTTCTTC. This chain links TRBV4-1 with TRBJ2-1; D uncertain. The germline V gene has CDR1 MGHRA and CDR2 YSYEKL. The V and J ends lost 3 bases and 4 bases respectively, with 7 bases between them. The CDR3 covers 13 residues.

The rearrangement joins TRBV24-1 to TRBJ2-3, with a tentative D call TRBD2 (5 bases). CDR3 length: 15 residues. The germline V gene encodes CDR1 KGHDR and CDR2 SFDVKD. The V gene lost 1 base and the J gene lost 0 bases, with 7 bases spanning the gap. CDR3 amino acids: CATSDFRTSTDTQYF. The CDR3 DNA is TGTGCCACCAGTGATTTTCGGACTAGCACAGATACGCAGTATTTT.

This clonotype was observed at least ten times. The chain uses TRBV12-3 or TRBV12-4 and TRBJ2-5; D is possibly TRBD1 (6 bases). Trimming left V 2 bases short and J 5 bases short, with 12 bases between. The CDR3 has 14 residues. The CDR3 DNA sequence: TGTGCCAGCAGTTTAAACAGGGCTGGGGAGACCCAGTACTTC. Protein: CASSLNRAGETQYF.

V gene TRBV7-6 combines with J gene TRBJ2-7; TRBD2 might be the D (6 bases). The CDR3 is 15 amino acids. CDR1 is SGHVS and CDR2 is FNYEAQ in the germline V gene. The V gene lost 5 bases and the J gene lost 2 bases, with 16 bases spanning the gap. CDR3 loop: CASSPEGILPYEQYF. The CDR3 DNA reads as TGTGCCAGCAGCCCGGAGGGTATCCTACCCTACGAGCAGTACTTC.

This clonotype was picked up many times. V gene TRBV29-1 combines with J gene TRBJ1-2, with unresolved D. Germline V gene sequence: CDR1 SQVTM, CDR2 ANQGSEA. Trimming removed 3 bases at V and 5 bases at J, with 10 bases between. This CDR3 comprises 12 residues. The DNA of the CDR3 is TGCAGCGTTGATTTCCAGACTTATGGCTACACCTTC. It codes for CSVDFQTYGYTF. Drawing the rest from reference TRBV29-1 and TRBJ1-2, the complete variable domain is SAVISQKPSRDICQRGTSLTIQCQVDSQVTMMFWYRQQPGQSLTLIATANQGSEATYESGFVIDKFPISRPNLTFSTLTVSNMSPEDSSIYLCSVDFQTYGYTFGSGTRLTVV.

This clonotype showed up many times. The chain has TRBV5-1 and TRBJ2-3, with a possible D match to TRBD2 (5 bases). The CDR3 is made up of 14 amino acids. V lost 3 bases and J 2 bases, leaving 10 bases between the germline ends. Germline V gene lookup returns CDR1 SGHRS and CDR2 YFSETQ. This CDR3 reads CASSSSGLTDTQYF. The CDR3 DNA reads TGCGCCAGCAGCTCAAGTGGACTCACAGATACGCAGTATTTT.

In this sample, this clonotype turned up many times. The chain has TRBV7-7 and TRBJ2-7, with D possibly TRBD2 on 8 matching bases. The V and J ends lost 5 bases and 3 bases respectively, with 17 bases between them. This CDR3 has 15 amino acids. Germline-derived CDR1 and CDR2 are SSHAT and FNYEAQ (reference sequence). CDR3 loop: CASSPGGLGGYEQYF. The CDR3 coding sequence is TGTGCCAGCAGCCCAGGGGGACTAGGTGGCTACGAGCAGTACTTC.

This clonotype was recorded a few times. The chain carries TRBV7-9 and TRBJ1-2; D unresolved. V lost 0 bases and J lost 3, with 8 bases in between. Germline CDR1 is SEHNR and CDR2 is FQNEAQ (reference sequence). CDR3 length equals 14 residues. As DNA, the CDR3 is TGTGCCAGCAGCTTAGCGGCCCAGGACTATGGCTACACCTTC. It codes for CASSLAAQDYGYTF. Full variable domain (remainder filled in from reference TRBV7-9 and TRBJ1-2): DTGVSQNPRHKITKRGQNVTFRCDPISEHNRLYWYRQTLGQGPEFLTYFQNEAQLEKSRLLSDRFSAERPKGSFSTLEIQRTEQGDSAMYLCASSLAAQDYGYTFGSGTRLTVV.